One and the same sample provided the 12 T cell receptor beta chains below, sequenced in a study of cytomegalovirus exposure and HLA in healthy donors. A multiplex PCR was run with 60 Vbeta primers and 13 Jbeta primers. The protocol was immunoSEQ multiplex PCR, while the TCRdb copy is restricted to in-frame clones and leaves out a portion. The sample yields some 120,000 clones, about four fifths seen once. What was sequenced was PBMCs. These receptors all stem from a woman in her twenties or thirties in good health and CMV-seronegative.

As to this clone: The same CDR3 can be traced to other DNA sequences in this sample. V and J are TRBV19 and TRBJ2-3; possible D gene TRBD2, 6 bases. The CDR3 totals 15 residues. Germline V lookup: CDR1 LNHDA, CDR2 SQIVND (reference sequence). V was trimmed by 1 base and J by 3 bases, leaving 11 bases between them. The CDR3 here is CASSIGAGRTDTQYF. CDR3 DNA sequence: TGTGCCAGTAGTATAGGTGCAGGGAGGACAGATACGCAGTATTTT.

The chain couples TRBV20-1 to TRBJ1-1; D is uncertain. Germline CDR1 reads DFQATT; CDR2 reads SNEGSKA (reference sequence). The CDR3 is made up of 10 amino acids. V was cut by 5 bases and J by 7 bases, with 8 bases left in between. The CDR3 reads CSARRSEAFF. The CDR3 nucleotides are TGCAGTGCTCGACGGAGTGAAGCTTTCTTT.

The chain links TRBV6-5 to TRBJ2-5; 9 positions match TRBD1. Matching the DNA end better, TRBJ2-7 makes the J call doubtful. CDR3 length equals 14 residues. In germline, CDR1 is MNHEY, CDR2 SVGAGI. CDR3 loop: CASSPGQGLYEQYF. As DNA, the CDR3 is TGTGCCAGCAGCCCGGGACAGGGCTTGTACGAGCAGTACTTC.

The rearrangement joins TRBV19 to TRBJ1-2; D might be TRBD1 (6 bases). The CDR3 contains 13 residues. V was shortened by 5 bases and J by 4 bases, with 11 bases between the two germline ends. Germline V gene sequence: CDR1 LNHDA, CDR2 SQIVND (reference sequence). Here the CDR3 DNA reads TGTGCCAGTAGTCAACAGGGCCTCTATGGCTACACCTTC. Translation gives CASSQQGLYGYTF.

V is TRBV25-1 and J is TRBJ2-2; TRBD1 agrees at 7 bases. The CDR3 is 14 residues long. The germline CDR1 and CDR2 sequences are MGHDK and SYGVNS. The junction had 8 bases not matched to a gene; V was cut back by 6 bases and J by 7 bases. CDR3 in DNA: TGTGCCAGCAGCCAGACAGGGCTTATCGGGGAGCTGTTTTTT. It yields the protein CASSQTGLIGELFF.

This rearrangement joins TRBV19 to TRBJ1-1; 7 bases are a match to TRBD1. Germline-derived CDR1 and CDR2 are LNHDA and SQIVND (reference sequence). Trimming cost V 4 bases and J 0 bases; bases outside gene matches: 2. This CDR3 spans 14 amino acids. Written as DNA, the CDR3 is TGTGCCAGTAGTAACAGGGGTTTGAACACTGAAGCTTTCTTT. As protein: CASSNRGLNTEAFF.

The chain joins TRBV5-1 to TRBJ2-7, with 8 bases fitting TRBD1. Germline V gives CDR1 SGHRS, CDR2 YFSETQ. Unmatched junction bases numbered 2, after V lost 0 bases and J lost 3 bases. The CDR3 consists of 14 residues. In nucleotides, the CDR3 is TGCGCCAGCAGCTTGGGTGGACAGGGCTACGAGCAGTACTTC. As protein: CASSLGGQGYEQYF.

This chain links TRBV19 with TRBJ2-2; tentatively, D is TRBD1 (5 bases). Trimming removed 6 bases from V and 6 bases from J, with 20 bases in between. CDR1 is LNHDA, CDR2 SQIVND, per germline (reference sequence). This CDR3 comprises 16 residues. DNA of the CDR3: TGTGCCAGTAGGAATCCAGGGAATATACACGCCGGGGAGCTGTTTTTT. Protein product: CASRNPGNIHAGELFF.

The CDR3 DNA is TGTGCCAGCTCACGGACAGGGTACTCTGGAAACACCATATATTTT. This translates into CASSRTGYSGNTIYF. The rearrangement joins TRBV18 to TRBJ1-3; 8 bases map to TRBD1. This CDR3 region has 15 residues. The germline V gene encodes CDR1 KGHSH and CDR2 LQKENI. V gave up 4 bases and J gave up 0 bases; unmatched junction bases: 2.

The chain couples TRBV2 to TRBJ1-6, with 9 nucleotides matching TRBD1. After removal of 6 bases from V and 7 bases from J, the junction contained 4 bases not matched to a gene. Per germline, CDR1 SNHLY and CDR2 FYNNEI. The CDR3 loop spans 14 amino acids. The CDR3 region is CASRLDRGNSPLHF. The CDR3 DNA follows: TGTGCCAGCAGATTGGACAGGGGAAATTCACCCCTCCACTTT.

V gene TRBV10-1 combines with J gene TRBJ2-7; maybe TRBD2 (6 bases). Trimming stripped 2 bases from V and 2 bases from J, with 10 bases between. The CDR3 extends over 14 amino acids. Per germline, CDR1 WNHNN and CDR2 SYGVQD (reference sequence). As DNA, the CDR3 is TGCGCCAGCAGTGAGGGACGGGGGACCTACGAGCAGTACTTC. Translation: CASSEGRGTYEQYF.

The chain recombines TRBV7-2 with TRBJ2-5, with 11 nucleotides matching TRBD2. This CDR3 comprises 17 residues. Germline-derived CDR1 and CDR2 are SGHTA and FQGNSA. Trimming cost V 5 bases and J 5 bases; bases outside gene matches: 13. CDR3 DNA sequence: TGTGCCAGCAGCCCCAGGACTAGCGGGCCTAAAAGGGAGACCCAGTACTTC. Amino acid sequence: CASSPRTSGPKRETQYF.